This record looks at one TCR beta chain sequence and its context. PCR employed 60 Vbeta and 13 Jbeta primers. Only in-frame clones appear in the TCRdb table, and some are missing; sequencing was by immunoSEQ multiplex PCR. In all, the sample yields around 130,000 clones. The sample is drawn from a study of cytomegalovirus exposure and HLA in healthy donors. After removal of 6 bases from V and 5 bases from J, the junction contained 11 bases not matched to a gene. The CDR3 length is 15 residues. Germline V gene data show CDR1 as SGHTS and CDR2 as YDEGEE. This TCR was recovered from a woman aged 55-69 years in good health and CMV-seronegative. Material: PBMCs. The J gene is TRBJ1-2, the V gene TRBV5-8; 9 nucleotides line up with TRBD1. This CDR3 is CASTPRDREFYGYTF. CDR3 DNA sequence: TGTGCCAGCACCCCCCGGGACAGGGAATTTTATGGCTACACCTTC. The entire variable domain, with the rest obtained from reference TRBV5-8 and TRBJ1-2, is as follows: EAGVTQSPTHLIKTRGQQATLRCSPISGHTSVYWYQQALGLGLQFLLWYDEGEERNRGNFPPRFSGRQFPNYSSELNVNALELEDSALYLCASTPRDREFYGYTFGSGTRLTVV.